This paragraph reports one TCR beta chain. Antigen unknown. This sequence may be a read error, since a much larger clone differs from it by one base. This record comes from a study of T cells in Graves' hyperthyroidism and ophthalmopathy. The source material, RNA transcripts, was used to amplify TCR beta CDR3 regions. First-round RT-PCR of the TCR CDR3 relied on the HTBI primer set. TCRdb re-derived calls from the multiplex PCR reads in MiXCR, one entry per CDR3 protein. The sample lists 600,000 or so distinct CDR3 sequences, roughly 46% occurring once. Hyperthyroidism of Graves' type that showed no ophthalmopathy progression within 18 months was stable. Patients showing uncontrolled infection, other autoimmune disease, pregnancy or lactation were ineligible. Diagnoses rested on clinical symptoms, serum thyroxine and TRAb, thyroid ultrasound and orbital computed tomography. Trimming at V came to 6 bases and at J to 9 bases, leaving 6 bases not matched to a gene. Germline lookup yields CDR1 ENHRY and CDR2 SYGVKD. The CDR3 totals 14 residues.

Study results and limitations: Ophthalmopathy, as predicted by the model, came a median roughly 6.5 months after the prediction.

This chain joins TRBV10-3 and TRBJ2-6; TRBD1 matches at 9 bases. The TCR sequence derives from a woman under 30 with Graves' hyperthyroidism. Input material: peripheral blood or thyroid tissue (not recorded which). The CDR3 DNA reads as TGTGCCATCAGGAACAGGGGGCTGGACAACGTCCTGACTTTC. Its protein is CAIRNRGLDNVLTF.